Following are 25 T cell receptor beta chains from one sample sequenced in a study of T cells expressing NK-cell markers. For each CDR3 protein, TCRdb gives one entry from its re-call of the 5' RACE reads, without DNA. The sample has roughly 180,000 distinct CDR3 sequences. Sequencing used blood T cells: a sorted CD56 or NKG2C T cell subset, CD4+ or CD8+ T cells, or bulk PBMC T cells (not recorded which). The receptors derive from a man aged 18-69 years in good health.

The chain has TRBV27 and TRBJ1-1; the TCRdb call, TRBD1, lacks DNA for checking. The germline gives CDR1 MNHEY, CDR2 SMNVEV (reference sequence). The CDR3 consists of 16 residues. The CDR3 loop reads CASSPGQGWGPTEAFF.

The rearrangement links TRBV28 to TRBJ2-5; TCRdb's D gene call, TRBD1, goes unchecked for lack of DNA. This CDR3 has 14 residues. Germline V lookup: CDR1 MDHEN, CDR2 SYDVKM. The CDR3 is CASSSRDRQETQYF.

The gene calls are TRBV27 and TRBJ2-7. Germline V lookup: CDR1 MNHEY, CDR2 SMNVEV (reference sequence). The CDR3 is 14 residues long. CDR3 amino acids: CASSLSSGSYEQYF.

The chain has TRBV6-5 and TRBJ1-2; TCRdb's D gene call, TRBD1, goes unchecked for lack of DNA. From germline, CDR1 is MNHEY and CDR2 SVGAGI. The CDR3 loop spans 14 amino acids. CDR3 sequence: CASSYGGTDYGYTF.

V gene TRBV10-3 combines with J gene TRBJ2-1. The CDR3 is made up of 17 amino acids. Germline V gives CDR1 ENHRY, CDR2 SYGVKD. CDR3 residues: CAISESRMYGPYNEQFF.

The gene calls are TRBV7-6 and TRBJ2-7; no DNA is available, so the TRBD1 call from TCRdb remains unchecked. The CDR3 contains 14 residues. CDR1 is SGHVS, CDR2 FNYEAQ, per germline. This chain's CDR3 is CASSPGTSSYEQYF. The whole variable domain, remainder taken from reference TRBV7-6 and TRBJ2-7, is GAGVSQSPRYKVTKRGQDVALRCDPISGHVSLYWYRQALGQGPEFLTYFNYEAQQDKSGLPNDRFSAERPEGSISTLTIQRTEQRDSAMYRCASSPGTSSYEQYFGPGTRLTVT.

This rearrangement joins TRBV20-1 to TRBJ2-2; TCRdb's D call of TRBD1 is untestable without DNA. Germline values: CDR1 DFQATT, CDR2 SNEGSKA (reference sequence). There are 15 residues in the CDR3. CDR3 region: CSAIPRGPRPGELFF.

The chain couples TRBV6-1 to TRBJ2-2; without DNA, the TCRdb call of TRBD1 cannot be checked. The CDR3 is 18 residues long. Germline CDR1 is MNHNS and CDR2 is SASEGT. CDR3 sequence: CASRVPGQTRSNTGELFF.

This chain links TRBV11-2 with TRBJ1-1. The germline gives CDR1 SGHAT, CDR2 FQNNGV. The CDR3 length is 12 residues. This CDR3 is CASSLGITEAFF.

The rearrangement uses TRBV27 and TRBJ1-2; TCRdb reports TRBD1, a call that lacks DNA to check it against. This CDR3 is built from 17 residues. Germline V gene sequence: CDR1 MNHEY, CDR2 SMNVEV (reference sequence). CDR3: CASSRATGTGAMYGYTF.

The J gene is TRBJ2-1, the V gene TRBV20-1; TCRdb lists TRBD1, though no DNA is available to test this call. Germline lookup yields CDR1 DFQATT and CDR2 SNEGSKA (reference sequence). CDR3 length: 14 residues. The CDR3: CSARDRTGDDEQFF.

V usage is TRBV5-1 and J usage is TRBJ1-1; with no DNA, the TCRdb D assignment of TRBD1 cannot be verified. CDR1 is SGHRS, CDR2 YFSETQ, per germline. The CDR3 consists of 15 residues. The CDR3: CASSWGDRADTEAFF.

This chain links TRBV25-1 with TRBJ1-3. The CDR3 is made up of 14 amino acids. The germline CDR1 and CDR2 sequences are MGHDK and SYGVNS. CDR3: CASSLVGNGNTIYF.

The rearrangement joins TRBV9 to TRBJ1-2; TCRdb selects TRBD1, and the lack of DNA leaves this call unchecked. This CDR3 has 17 residues. Germline V lookup: CDR1 SGDLS, CDR2 YYNGEE. CDR3 sequence: CASSPSTRRTGDYGYTF.

The V call is TRBV2, the J call TRBJ2-1; TCRdb's D call of TRBD2 is untestable without DNA. CDR3 length: 16 amino acids. Germline V gene sequence: CDR1 SNHLY, CDR2 FYNNEI. The CDR3 spells CASRPRLAGGNNEQFF.

This chain joins TRBV12-3 or TRBV12-4 and TRBJ1-3. The CDR3 length is 14 residues. CDR3 sequence: CASSFPGSGNTIYF.

This chain connects TRBV9 to TRBJ2-3; TCRdb picks TRBD1, but there is no DNA to check that call. Germline-derived CDR1 and CDR2 are SGDLS and YYNGEE. This CDR3 spans 14 amino acids. The CDR3 region is CASSADRSTDTQYF.

The chain is built from TRBV20-1 and TRBJ2-1; there is no DNA to check the TCRdb D call of TRBD2. Germline CDR1 DFQATT, CDR2 SNEGSKA (reference sequence). The CDR3 extends over 13 amino acids. The CDR3 loop reads CSANGGENDEQFF.

The chain links TRBV12-5 to TRBJ2-7; TCRdb's D gene call, TRBD1, goes unchecked for lack of DNA. Germline V gives CDR1 LGHNT, CDR2 FRNRAP. The CDR3 consists of 13 residues. The CDR3 spells CASGLHGGREQYF.

The chain couples TRBV7-9 to TRBJ2-5; TCRdb gives TRBD2 as the D gene, but with no DNA this cannot be confirmed. There are 13 residues in the CDR3. Germline V gene lookup returns CDR1 SEHNR and CDR2 FQNEAQ (reference sequence). The CDR3 loop is CASSSGGRETQYF. Looking up the rest from reference TRBV7-9 and TRBJ2-5 gives the full variable domain: DTGVSQNPRHKITKRGQNVTFRCDPISEHNRLYWYRQTLGQGPEFLTYFQNEAQLEKSRLLSDRFSAERPKGSFSTLEIQRTEQGDSAMYLCASSSGGRETQYFGPGTRLLVL.

The V and J genes are TRBV9 and TRBJ1-4; TCRdb indicates TRBD1, and absent DNA this call remains unverified. CDR1 is SGDLS, CDR2 YYNGEE, per germline. The CDR3 contains 16 residues. The CDR3 sequence: CASSTAGGPTNEKLFF.

The chain couples TRBV7-8 to TRBJ2-7; TCRdb gives TRBD1 as the D gene, but with no DNA this cannot be confirmed. This CDR3 has 13 amino acids. Germline V gives CDR1 SGHVS, CDR2 FQNEAQ. CDR3 amino acids: CASSRGVLSEQYF.

V and J are TRBV7-9 and TRBJ1-2. Germline CDR1 SEHNR, CDR2 FQNEAQ (reference sequence). The CDR3 has 16 residues. This CDR3 reads CASSLGVSQAHGGYTF.

The chain has TRBV2 and TRBJ1-1. Per germline, CDR1 SNHLY and CDR2 FYNNEI. CDR3 size: 14 residues. This CDR3 is CASSDPGGRTEAFF.

This chain links TRBV25-1 with TRBJ1-1; TCRdb's D gene call, TRBD1, goes unchecked for lack of DNA. Germline CDR1 is MGHDK and CDR2 is SYGVNS. The CDR3 has 15 residues. CDR3 sequence reads: CASSGETGVNTEAFF.